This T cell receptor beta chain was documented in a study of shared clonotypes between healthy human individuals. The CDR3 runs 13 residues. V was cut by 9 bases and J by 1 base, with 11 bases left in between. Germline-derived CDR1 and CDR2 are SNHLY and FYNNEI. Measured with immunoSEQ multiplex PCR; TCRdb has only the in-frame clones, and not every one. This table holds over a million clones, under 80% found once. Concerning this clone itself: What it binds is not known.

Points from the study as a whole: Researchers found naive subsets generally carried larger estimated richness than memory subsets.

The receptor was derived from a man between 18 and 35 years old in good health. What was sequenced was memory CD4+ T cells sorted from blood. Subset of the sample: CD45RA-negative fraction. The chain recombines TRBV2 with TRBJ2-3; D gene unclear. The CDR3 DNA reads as TGTGCCAGGGGCCCTTACGGCACAGATACGCAGTATTTT. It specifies CARGPYGTDTQYF.